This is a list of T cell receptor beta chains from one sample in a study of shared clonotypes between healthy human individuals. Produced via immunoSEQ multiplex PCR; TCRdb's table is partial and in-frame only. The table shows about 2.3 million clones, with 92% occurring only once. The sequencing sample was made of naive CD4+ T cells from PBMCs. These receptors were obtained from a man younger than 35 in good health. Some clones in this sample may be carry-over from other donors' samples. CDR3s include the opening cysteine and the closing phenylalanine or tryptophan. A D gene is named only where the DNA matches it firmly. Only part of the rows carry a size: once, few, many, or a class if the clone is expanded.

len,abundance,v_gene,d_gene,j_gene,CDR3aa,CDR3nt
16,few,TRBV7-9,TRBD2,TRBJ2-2,CASSRRLADNTGELFF,TGTGCCAGCAGCCGGAGACTAGCGGATAACACCGGGGAGCTGTTTTTT
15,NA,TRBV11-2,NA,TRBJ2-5,CASSLGGEDMGTQYF,TGTGCCAGCAGCTTAGGAGGGGAAGATATGGGGACCCAGTACTTC
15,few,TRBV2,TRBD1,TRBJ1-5,CASSRDSYSNQPQHF,TGTGCCAGCAGTAGGGACAGCTATAGCAATCAGCCCCAGCATTTT
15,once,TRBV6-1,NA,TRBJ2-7,CASSEAGQMSGEQYF,TGTGCCAGCAGTGAAGCAGGACAGATGAGCGGCGAGCAGTACTTC
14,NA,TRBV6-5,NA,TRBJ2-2,CASTRDPNTGELFF,TGTGCCAGCACCCGGGACCCCAACACCGGGGAGCTGTTTTTT
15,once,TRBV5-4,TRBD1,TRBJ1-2,CASSAQGAGNYGYTF,TGTGCCAGCAGCGCACAGGGGGCGGGTAACTATGGCTACACCTTC
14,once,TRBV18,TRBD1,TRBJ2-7,CASSRGTGGYEQYF,TGTGCCAGCTCACGCGGGACAGGGGGCTACGAGCAGTACTTC
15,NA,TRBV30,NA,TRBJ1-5,CAWSEQGLRDQPQHF,TGTGCCTGGAGTGAACAGGGCCTAAGAGATCAGCCCCAGCATTTT
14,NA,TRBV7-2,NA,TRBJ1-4,CASSLDSGSEKLFF,TGTGCCAGCAGCTTAGATTCAGGGTCTGAAAAACTGTTTTTT
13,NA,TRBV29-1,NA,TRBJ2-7,CSVRSPLASEQYF,TGCAGCGTGCGGTCGCCCTTGGCCTCCGAGCAGTACTTC
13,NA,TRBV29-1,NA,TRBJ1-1,CSVEKKFTGKAFF,TGCAGCGTTGAGAAAAAGTTTACAGGGAAAGCTTTCTTT
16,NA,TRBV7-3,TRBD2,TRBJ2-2,CASSSTGGKNTGELFF,TGTGCCAGCAGCTCAACCGGGGGGAAGAACACCGGGGAGCTGTTTTTT
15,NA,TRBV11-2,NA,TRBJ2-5,CASSFPDYWRQTQYF,TGTGCCAGCAGCTTTCCTGACTACTGGAGGCAGACCCAGTACTTC
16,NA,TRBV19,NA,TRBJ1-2,CASSTQDGRVGYGYTF,TGTGCCAGTAGCACACAGGACGGCAGGGTAGGATATGGCTACACCTTC
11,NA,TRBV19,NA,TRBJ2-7,CASREGHEQYF,TGTGCCAGTAGGGAGGGTCACGAGCAGTACTTC
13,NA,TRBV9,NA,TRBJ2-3,CASSVVSGETQYF,TGTGCCAGCAGCGTAGTGTCCGGGGAGACGCAGTATTTT
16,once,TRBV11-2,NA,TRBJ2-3,CASSRLGERGTDTQYF,TGTGCCAGCAGCCGTTTGGGGGAGAGGGGCACAGATACGCAGTATTTT
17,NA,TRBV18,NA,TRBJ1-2,CASSPPRAQASYYGYTF,TGTGCCAGCTCACCACCTAGGGCCCAGGCTTCGTACTATGGCTACACCTTC
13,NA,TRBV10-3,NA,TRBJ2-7,CAISSGPSYEQYF,TGTGCCATCAGTAGCGGCCCATCCTACGAGCAGTACTTC
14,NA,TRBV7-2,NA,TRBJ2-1,CASSLVPGYNEQFF,TGTGCCAGCAGCTTAGTCCCGGGCTACAATGAGCAGTTCTTC
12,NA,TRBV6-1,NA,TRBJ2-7,CASRQISYEQYF,TGTGCCAGCAGACAGATCTCCTACGAGCAGTACTTC
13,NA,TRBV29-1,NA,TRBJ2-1,CSLFGPNNNEQFF,TGCAGTTTGTTCGGTCCTAACAACAATGAGCAGTTCTTC
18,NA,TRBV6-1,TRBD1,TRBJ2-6,CASSARGREGTGANVLTF,TGTGCCAGCAGTGCCAGGGGGCGCGAGGGAACGGGGGCCAACGTCCTGACTTTC
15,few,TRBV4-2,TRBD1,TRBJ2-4,CASSPPGQNKNIQYF,TGTGCCAGCAGCCCCCCGGGACAGAACAAAAACATTCAGTACTTC
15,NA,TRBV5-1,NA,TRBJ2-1,CASSLVTGLGNEQFF,TGCGCCAGCAGCTTGGTAACGGGCTTGGGGAATGAGCAGTTCTTC